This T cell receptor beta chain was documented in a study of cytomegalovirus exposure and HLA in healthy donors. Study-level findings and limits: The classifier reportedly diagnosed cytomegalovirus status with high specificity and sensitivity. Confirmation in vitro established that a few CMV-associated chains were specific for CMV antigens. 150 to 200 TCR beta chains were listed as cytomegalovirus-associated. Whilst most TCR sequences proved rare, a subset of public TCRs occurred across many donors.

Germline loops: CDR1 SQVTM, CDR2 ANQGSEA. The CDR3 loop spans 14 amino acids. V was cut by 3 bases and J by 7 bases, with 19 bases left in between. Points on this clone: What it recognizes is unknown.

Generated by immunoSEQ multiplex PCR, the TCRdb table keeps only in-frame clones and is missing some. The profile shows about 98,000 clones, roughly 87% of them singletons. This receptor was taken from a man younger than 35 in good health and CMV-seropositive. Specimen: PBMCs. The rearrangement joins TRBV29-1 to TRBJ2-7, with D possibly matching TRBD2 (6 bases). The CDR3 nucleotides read TGCAGCGTTGAGGATGGGGACTGGCCCCCAGAGCAGTACTTC. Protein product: CSVEDGDWPPEQYF.